These 14 T cell receptor beta chains came from one sample sequenced in a study of technical replicates of blood from a handful of donors. The data were produced by immunoSEQ multiplex PCR, yet TCRdb's version contains in-frame clones alone and is incomplete. The repertoire holds about 79,000 clones, 94% seen once, with roughly 0.26% in the top ten. What was sequenced was T cells isolated from PBMCs. Source of these receptors: a human donor in good health.

This sequence joins TRBV14 and TRBJ2-7; 11 bases are shared with TRBD1. CDR3 size: 18 residues. From germline, CDR1 is SGHDN and CDR2 FVKESK. Trimming cost V 0 bases and J 1 base; bases outside gene matches: 8. The CDR3: CASSQDKFRDRGSYEQYF. CDR3 DNA: TGTGCCAGCAGCCAAGATAAGTTCCGGGACAGGGGGTCCTACGAGCAGTACTTC.

The chain's CDR3 is CASSVSNLPGSPLHF. In DNA, the CDR3 is TGTGCCAGCAGCGTTTCAAATCTCCCGGGTTCACCCCTCCACTTT. This rearrangement joins TRBV9 to TRBJ1-6; D ambiguous. The V end lost 2 bases, the J end lost 9 bases, and 15 bases lay between the germline ends. This CDR3 contains 15 residues. CDR1 and CDR2 from the germline V gene are SGDLS and YYNGEE.

V and J are TRBV9 and TRBJ2-7, with 7 bases fitting TRBD1. This CDR3 region has 14 residues. Per germline, CDR1 SGDLS and CDR2 YYNGEE. V gave up 0 bases and J gave up 6 bases; unmatched junction bases: 6. The CDR3 coding sequence is TGTGCCAGCAGCGTAGATCAGGGGGTGGGCGAGCAGTACTTC. Translation gives CASSVDQGVGEQYF.

The chain recombines TRBV27 with TRBJ2-7, with 7 bases aligning to TRBD1. The ends lost 5 bases at V and 3 bases at J; junction bases unmatched: 4. The CDR3 length is 13 residues. Germline V CDR1 and CDR2: MNHEY, SMNVEV (reference sequence). Here the CDR3 DNA reads TGTGCCAGCAGTATCAGGGACAGCTACGAGCAGTACTTC. This codes for CASSIRDSYEQYF.

This chain links TRBV5-1 with TRBJ1-2; D ambiguous. This CDR3 is built from 13 residues. V was shortened by 0 bases and J by 4 bases, with 7 bases between the two germline ends. CDR1 and CDR2 (germline): SGHRS, YFSETQ. DNA of the CDR3: TGCGCCAGCAGCTTGGACGGAGGCTATGGCTACACCTTC. It specifies CASSLDGGYGYTF.

This clone appeared once. The CDR3 sequence is CASSPGGYGGQQPQHF. The CDR3 region has the DNA TGTGCCAGCTCACCAGGAGGGTATGGCGGGCAACAGCCCCAGCATTTT. The chain uses TRBV18 and TRBJ1-5, with D hard to call. V lost 2 bases to trimming and J lost 7 bases, with 18 bases between them. CDR1 and CDR2 from the germline V gene are KGHSH and LQKENI. This CDR3 region has 16 residues.

J is TRBJ1-1 and V is TRBV11-2, with no clear D. Germline CDR1 is SGHAT and CDR2 is FQNNGV. This CDR3 is 15 amino acids long. V lost 5 bases and J 3 bases, leaving 16 bases between the germline ends. The CDR3 bases are TGTGCCAGCAGCCCCGGAGGCGGTTCGTACACTGAAGCTTTCTTT. It specifies CASSPGGGSYTEAFF. The full variable domain, its missing parts supplied by reference TRBV11-2 and TRBJ1-1, is EAGVAQSPRYKIIEKRQSVAFWCNPISGHATLYWYQQILGQGPKLLIQFQNNGVVDDSQLPKDRFSAERLKGVDSTLKIQPAKLEDSAVYLCASSPGGGSYTEAFFGQGTRLTVV.

This chain joins TRBV28 and TRBJ1-5, with TRBD1 matching over 7 bases. V gave up 6 bases and J gave up 3 bases; unmatched junction bases: 8. Germline-derived CDR1 and CDR2 are MDHEN and SYDVKM. The CDR3 loop spans 15 amino acids. As DNA, the CDR3 is TGTGCCAGCAGCCCGACAGGGTTTACCAATCAGCCCCAGCATTTT. As protein: CASSPTGFTNQPQHF.

This sequence joins TRBV9 and TRBJ2-7, with D possibly TRBD2 on 7 matching bases. The V end lost 3 bases, the J end lost 0 bases, and 13 bases lay between the germline ends. CDR3 length: 15 amino acids. Germline V gene data show CDR1 as SGDLS and CDR2 as YYNGEE. CDR3 sequence (DNA): TGTGCCAGCAGCGGAGGGGGGGACGGCTCCTACGAGCAGTACTTC. It codes for CASSGGGDGSYEQYF.

The rearrangement links TRBV5-1 to TRBJ2-6; TRBD1 aligns across 8 bases. In germline, CDR1 is SGHRS, CDR2 YFSETQ. After removal of 4 bases from V and 1 base from J, the junction contained 7 bases not matched to a gene. The CDR3 has 17 amino acids. This chain's CDR3 is CASSERTGRSGANVLTF. The DNA of the CDR3 is TGCGCCAGCAGCGAAAGGACAGGGAGGTCTGGGGCCAACGTCCTGACTTTC. The full variable domain, in which reference TRBV5-1 and TRBJ2-6 provide the parts outside the CDR3, is KAGVTQTPRYLIKTRGQQVTLSCSPISGHRSVSWYQQTPGQGLQFLFEYFSETQRNKGNFPGRFSGRQFSNSRSEMNVSTLELGDSALYLCASSERTGRSGANVLTFGAGSRLTVL.

The CDR3 coding sequence is TGTGCCAGCAGTTCCAACGGAGTCGGGGGGTATGATACGCAGTATTTT. Encoded protein: CASSSNGVGGYDTQYF. V gene TRBV6-5 combines with J gene TRBJ2-3; 7 bases agree with TRBD2. V trimming: 4 bases; J trimming: 6 bases; junction bases outside the gene matches: 13. The length of the CDR3 is 16 residues. CDR1 is MNHEY, CDR2 SVGAGI, per germline.

The chain couples TRBV27 to TRBJ2-3; D is undetermined. The CDR3 runs 15 residues. Per germline, CDR1 MNHEY and CDR2 SMNVEV (reference sequence). V was trimmed by 5 bases and J by 2 bases, leaving 14 bases between them. The CDR3 loop is CASSLKQPNTDTQYF. The CDR3 DNA follows: TGTGCCAGCAGTCTTAAACAGCCAAACACAGATACGCAGTATTTT.

J is TRBJ1-1 and V is TRBV14; TRBD1 is a possible D gene (5 bases). The CDR3 is 16 amino acids. Germline V CDR1 and CDR2: SGHDN, FVKESK. Trimming shortened V by 4 bases and J by 0 bases, and 15 bases separated the two germline ends. CDR3 protein: CASSPRAQGLNTEAFF. The CDR3 DNA reads as TGTGCCAGCAGCCCCCGGGCCCAGGGCTTGAACACTGAAGCTTTCTTT.

The sample holds a few counts of this clone. V is TRBV7-9 and J is TRBJ2-1, with 8 bases aligning to TRBD2. The CDR3 is 14 amino acids. V lost 7 bases and J lost 8; bases outside the gene matches: 10. Germline V gives CDR1 SEHNR, CDR2 FQNEAQ (reference sequence). CDR3 in amino acids: CASTWGGRIYEQFF. As DNA, the CDR3 is TGTGCCAGCACCTGGGGCGGGAGGATCTATGAGCAGTTCTTC. Filled out from reference TRBV7-9 and TRBJ2-1, the complete variable domain reads DTGVSQNPRHKITKRGQNVTFRCDPISEHNRLYWYRQTLGQGPEFLTYFQNEAQLEKSRLLSDRFSAERPKGSFSTLEIQRTEQGDSAMYLCASTWGGRIYEQFFGPGTRLTVL.